This T cell receptor beta chain was recovered during a study of cytomegalovirus exposure and HLA in healthy donors. Germline values: CDR1 SEHNR, CDR2 FQNEAQ (reference sequence). The CDR3 sequence is 18 residues long. Trimming removed 0 bases from V and 8 bases from J, with 20 bases in between. Amplification used 60 Vbeta primers and 13 Jbeta primers. Repertoires were generated with immunoSEQ multiplex PCR, while TCRdb's copy carries only in-frame clones and drops some. Here the sample spans roughly 190,000 clones, approximately 86% being singletons. The table lists this clone with a count of one. The sequence came from a woman aged 18 to 35 in good health and CMV-seronegative. The sequencing input was PBMCs. The genes are TRBV7-9 and TRBJ1-6; a weak D match, TRBD1 (5 bases). The CDR3 DNA is TGTGCCAGCAGCTTAGCCCTGGGAGGGGTTCGTCCCCATTCACCCCTCCACTTT. Protein: CASSLALGGVRPHSPLHF. Together with reference TRBV7-9 and TRBJ1-6, the CDR3 gives the full variable domain: DTGVSQNPRHKITKRGQNVTFRCDPISEHNRLYWYRQTLGQGPEFLTYFQNEAQLEKSRLLSDRFSAERPKGSFSTLEIQRTEQGDSAMYLCASSLALGGVRPHSPLHFGNGTRLTVT.